These 26 T cell receptor beta chains were sequenced from one sample in a study of blood T cell repertoires in COVID-19. Sequencing was performed with immunoSEQ multiplex PCR; in TCRdb, only in-frame clones are kept and a portion is missing. In the table there are roughly 200,000 clones, approximately 80% of which are singletons. The sample comprised peripheral blood. The receptors come from a human donor in a cohort sampled during active COVID-19.

This clone was found a few times. The V call is TRBV12-3 or TRBV12-4, the J call TRBJ1-2; D not certain. Trimming removed 3 bases at V and 4 bases at J, with 6 bases between. This CDR3 comprises 12 residues. CDR3: CASSFSSYGYTF. The CDR3 DNA follows: TGTGCCAGCAGTTTTTCCAGCTATGGCTACACCTTC.

The gene calls are TRBV19 and TRBJ2-7, with 7 bases identical to TRBD1. Germline lookup yields CDR1 LNHDA and CDR2 SQIVND (reference sequence). The CDR3 contains 14 residues. Trimming removed 4 bases from V and 4 bases from J; junction bases left unmatched: 7. The CDR3 protein is CASSTRTGDYEQYV. CDR3 in DNA: TGTGCCAGTAGTACCCGAACAGGGGATTACGAGCAGTACGTC.

The V call is TRBV12-5, the J call TRBJ2-2, with D perhaps TRBD1 (7 bases). The CDR3 runs to 18 residues. Germline-derived CDR1 and CDR2 are LGHNT and FRNRAP. V lost 8 bases to trimming and J lost 3 bases, with 25 bases between them. CDR3 coding DNA: TGTGCTAGTACCTGGACAGGTCTAACAGGGGACTACACCGGGGAGCTGTTTTTT. It yields the protein CASTWTGLTGDYTGELFF.

This clone has only a few counts. The DNA for the CDR3 is TGTGCCAGCTCACCACCCGCAGGGATGAACTATGGCTACACCTTC. Translation: CASSPPAGMNYGYTF. The chain joins TRBV18 to TRBJ1-2; TRBD1 is a possible D gene (5 bases). The V end was cut by 0 bases, the J end by 2 bases, with 10 bases between. Germline V CDR1 and CDR2: KGHSH, LQKENI. The CDR3 is made up of 15 amino acids.

J is TRBJ2-1 and V is TRBV27; D might be TRBD2 (6 bases). V was clipped by 7 bases and J by 7 bases, with 26 bases between them. The CDR3 runs to 17 residues. CDR1 MNHEY and CDR2 SMNVEV come from the germline V gene (reference sequence). The CDR3, as DNA: TGTGCCAGCAACGTTGGACTTTCCCCAAGACTAGGGAATGAGCAGTTCTTC. Translated: CASNVGLSPRLGNEQFF.

The chain is built from TRBV29-1 and TRBJ1-4; D possibly corresponds to TRBD1 (5 bases). CDR1 and CDR2 (germline): SQVTM, ANQGSEA. CDR3 size: 13 residues. The V end lost 7 bases, the J end lost 4 bases, and 13 bases lay between the germline ends. The CDR3: CSGGWAINEKLFF. The CDR3 nucleotides are TGCAGCGGGGGGTGGGCCATTAATGAAAAACTGTTTTTT. The entire variable domain, with the rest obtained from reference TRBV29-1 and TRBJ1-4, is as follows: SAVISQKPSRDICQRGTSLTIQCQVDSQVTMMFWYRQQPGQSLTLIATANQGSEATYESGFVIDKFPISRPNLTFSTLTVSNMSPEDSSIYLCSGGWAINEKLFFGSGTQLSVL.

This rearrangement joins TRBV4-1 to TRBJ1-1; the D is unclear. The CDR3 has 17 residues. Trimming removed 4 bases at V and 1 base at J, with 19 bases between. Germline assignment: CDR1 MGHRA and CDR2 YSYEKL. CDR3 region: CASSPRTEPSKNTEAFF. The CDR3 bases are TGCGCCAGCAGCCCTAGGACGGAGCCTAGCAAGAACACTGAAGCTTTCTTT.

The CDR3 region has the DNA TGTGCCAGCCAGGGGGCGAATCAGCCCCAGCATTTT. It yields the protein CASQGANQPQHF. This sequence joins TRBV6-5 and TRBJ1-5; 8 bases match TRBD1. From germline, CDR1 is MNHEY and CDR2 SVGAGI. The V segment lost 8 bases and the J segment 4 bases; nucleotides outside the gene matches: 1. The CDR3 contains 12 residues.

The rearrangement joins TRBV5-1 to TRBJ1-6; D uncertain. Trimming cost V 2 bases and J 10 bases, with 16 bases left between them. Germline V CDR1 and CDR2: SGHRS, YFSETQ. This CDR3 contains 15 residues. Here the CDR3 reads CASSFIREGYSPLHF. Written as DNA, the CDR3 is TGCGCCAGCAGCTTTATCCGGGAAGGGTACTCACCCCTCCACTTT.

V and J are TRBV7-9 and TRBJ1-2, with 10 bases matching TRBD1. The CDR3 runs to 15 residues. V shed 3 bases and J 6 bases; nucleotides not matched to a gene: 7. CDR1 is SEHNR, CDR2 FQNEAQ, per germline (reference sequence). The CDR3 DNA sequence: TGTGCCAGCAGCTTTGCGGGACAGGGGAAGGATGGCTACACCTTC. It specifies CASSFAGQGKDGYTF.

The chain is built from TRBV2 and TRBJ1-5; TRBD1 matches 7 bases. After removal of 5 bases from V and 7 bases from J, the junction contained 8 bases not matched to a gene. Germline V lookup: CDR1 SNHLY, CDR2 FYNNEI. CDR3 length equals 14 residues. DNA of the CDR3: TGTGCCAGCAGTTCAAAACAGGGGTACCAGCCCCAGCATTTT. Its translation is CASSSKQGYQPQHF.

This clone has a single count. The V and J genes are TRBV18 and TRBJ1-6; TRBD1 matches at 9 bases. With 0 bases clipped from V and 8 bases from J, the junction kept 5 bases outside the gene matches. Germline V gene sequence: CDR1 KGHSH, CDR2 LQKENI. The CDR3 is 16 amino acids. The CDR3 coding sequence is TGTGCCAGCTCACCACCGATGACAGGGGGTTATTCACCCCTCCACTTT. It specifies CASSPPMTGGYSPLHF.

V usage is TRBV11-3 and J usage is TRBJ2-1, with TRBD1 identical over 8 bases. This CDR3 has 15 residues. Germline V lookup: CDR1 SGHNT, CDR2 YENEEA. Trimming cost V 5 bases and J 8 bases; bases outside gene matches: 11. The CDR3 loop reads CASSLGTGNPYEQFF. In DNA, the CDR3 is TGTGCCAGCAGCCTCGGGACAGGCAATCCTTATGAGCAGTTCTTC.

The chain combines TRBV24-1 with TRBJ2-3; 7 bases line up with TRBD1. The J segment lost 4 bases and the V segment lost 4 bases, leaving 7 bases of the junction unmatched. The CDR3 sequence is 15 residues long. CDR1 is KGHDR and CDR2 is SFDVKD in the germline V gene. CDR3 nucleotide sequence: TGTGCCACCAGTGACCGTGGACAGGACGCAGATACGCAGTATTTT. It specifies CATSDRGQDADTQYF.

J is TRBJ2-2 and V is TRBV19; TRBD1 aligns across 7 bases. The CDR3 consists of 17 residues. Trimming cost V 9 bases and J 6 bases; bases outside gene matches: 19. CDR1 and CDR2 from the germline V gene are LNHDA and SQIVND (reference sequence). The CDR3 sequence is CASTSAELTGVAGELFF. CDR3 sequence (DNA): TGTGCCAGCACGTCTGCTGAACTAACAGGGGTTGCCGGGGAGCTGTTTTTT.

The table lists this clone with a count of one. The rearrangement joins TRBV7-8 to TRBJ1-2; D is unclear. CDR1 SGHVS and CDR2 FQNEAQ come from the germline V gene. Trimming took off 0 bases at V and 8 bases at J, with 13 bases between the two ends. The CDR3 covers 14 residues. DNA for the CDR3: TGTGCCAGCAGCTTAGCTGGAGTAGCAGAGGGCTACACCTTC. It yields the protein CASSLAGVAEGYTF.

This chain links TRBV6-6 with TRBJ2-7, with D possibly TRBD1 on 6 matching bases. V was cut by 2 bases and J by 6 bases, with 11 bases left in between. Germline-derived CDR1 and CDR2 are MNHNY and SVGAGI (reference sequence). CDR3 length: 13 residues. The CDR3, as DNA: TGTGCCAGCAGTTACCCAGACAGGACCGAGCAGTACGTC. It encodes CASSYPDRTEQYV.

The rearrangement joins TRBV5-1 to TRBJ2-5; D gene uncertain. Per the germline V gene, CDR1 is SGHRS and CDR2 is YFSETQ. V was trimmed by 0 bases and J by 7 bases, leaving 10 bases between them. The CDR3 loop spans 13 amino acids. DNA for the CDR3: TGCGCCAGCAGCTTGGAAGTTTCGGGGACCCAGTACTTC. It is translated as CASSLEVSGTQYF.

This chain links TRBV9 with TRBJ2-1; possible D gene TRBD2, 6 bases. Trimming left V 0 bases short and J 4 bases short, with 11 bases between. The CDR3 has 15 amino acids. In germline, CDR1 is SGDLS, CDR2 YYNGEE. The CDR3 DNA follows: TGTGCCAGCAGCGTAGGGCAGGGAGGATACAATGAGCAGTTCTTC. This sequence encodes CASSVGQGGYNEQFF.

The gene calls are TRBV29-1 and TRBJ1-1; 11 nucleotides line up with TRBD1. The length of the CDR3 is 13 residues. CDR1 is SQVTM and CDR2 is ANQGSEA in the germline V gene. After removal of 7 bases from V and 4 bases from J, the junction contained 5 bases not matched to a gene. The CDR3 sequence: CSADRGRVTEAFF. In nucleotides, the CDR3 is TGCAGCGCGGACAGGGGGCGGGTCACTGAAGCTTTCTTT. Supplemented by reference TRBV29-1 and TRBJ1-1, the full variable domain reads SAVISQKPSRDICQRGTSLTIQCQVDSQVTMMFWYRQQPGQSLTLIATANQGSEATYESGFVIDKFPISRPNLTFSTLTVSNMSPEDSSIYLCSADRGRVTEAFFGQGTRLTVV.

V usage is TRBV11-1 and J usage is TRBJ1-2; D gene ambiguous. There are 15 residues in the CDR3. Trimming stripped 5 bases from V and 4 bases from J, with 17 bases between. The germline V gene encodes CDR1 SGHAT and CDR2 FQDESV (reference sequence). The CDR3 DNA sequence: TGTGCCAGCAGCAACCAACCTCAGCAGGTCTATGGCTACACCTTC. Residues: CASSNQPQQVYGYTF.

This chain joins TRBV19 and TRBJ1-5; D unresolved. This CDR3 has 14 residues. The germline V gene encodes CDR1 LNHDA and CDR2 SQIVND (reference sequence). Trimming cost V 3 bases and J 3 bases, with 9 bases left between them. The CDR3 DNA sequence: TGTGCCAGTAGTATTCGCACAGACAATCAGCCCCAGCATTTT. Residues: CASSIRTDNQPQHF.

The chain couples TRBV7-3 to TRBJ2-1; 12 nucleotides agree with TRBD1. Germline V gives CDR1 SGHTA, CDR2 FQGTGA. After removal of 0 bases from V and 3 bases from J, the junction contained 3 bases not matched to a gene. There are 17 residues in the CDR3. The CDR3 spells CASSLTGQGAGYNEQFF. CDR3 DNA: TGTGCCAGCAGCTTAACGGGACAGGGGGCTGGCTACAATGAGCAGTTCTTC.

The chain couples TRBV2 to TRBJ2-3; D remains unclear. Trimming cost V 5 bases and J 6 bases, with 6 bases left between them. This CDR3 is 11 amino acids long. CDR1 is SNHLY and CDR2 is FYNNEI in the germline V gene. This CDR3 is CASSPSDTQYF. In nucleotides, the CDR3 is TGTGCCAGCAGTCCCAGTGATACGCAGTATTTT.

This clone was detected once. The V call is TRBV5-1, the J call TRBJ2-2; tentatively, D is TRBD1 (6 bases). Trimming left V 4 bases short and J 1 base short, with 8 bases between. Looked up from germline, CDR1 is SGHRS and CDR2 is YFSETQ. The CDR3 has 14 amino acids. Here the CDR3 reads CASSQDRNTGELFF. CDR3 DNA: TGCGCCAGCAGCCAGGACAGGAACACCGGGGAGCTGTTTTTT.

The genes are TRBV29-1 and TRBJ1-1, with TRBD1 identical over 7 bases. Germline trimming cut 6 bases from V and 1 base from J; bases unmatched to any gene: 5. Germline values: CDR1 SQVTM, CDR2 ANQGSEA. The CDR3 is 13 amino acids. The chain's CDR3 is CSVTGSGNTEAFF. Here the CDR3 DNA reads TGCAGCGTGACAGGGTCGGGGAACACTGAAGCTTTCTTT.